This record concerns one TCR beta chain sequence. Antigen: not known. These data come from a study of vaccination and CD4 T cells after COVID-19. Study details: Control cultures received a CEFX pool, an HIV-1 Nef pool, or no peptide.

With the Oncomine TCR Beta short-read assay, DNA from cultured CD4+ T cells was sequenced. TCRdb called the PCR reads again in MiXCR, with one record for every CDR3 protein. This sample yields some 26,000 distinct CDR3 sequences, of which roughly 67% are seen a single time; around 15% belongs to the top ten. Sample treatment: approximately 9-day PBMC culture with coronavirus spike peptide pools or control peptides (ViraFEST assay). ViraFEST used peptide pools to expand antigen-specific T cells and subsequently sequenced their TCRs. The CDR3 length is 19 residues. Germline CDR1 LNHDA, CDR2 SQIVND (reference sequence). V lost 8 bases to trimming and J lost 3 bases, with 29 bases between them.

This chain joins TRBV19 and TRBJ1-3; no reliable D call. The TCR sequence derives from a human donor who received a COVID-19 vaccine. Sample: CD4+ T cells from blood, cultured in vitro, taken after SARS-CoV-2 vaccination. The CDR3 sequence is CASLGFDIGIRSSGNTIYF. Written as DNA, the CDR3 is TGTGCCAGTCTGGGATTTGATATAGGGATCCGGTCGAGTGGAAACACCATATATTTT.